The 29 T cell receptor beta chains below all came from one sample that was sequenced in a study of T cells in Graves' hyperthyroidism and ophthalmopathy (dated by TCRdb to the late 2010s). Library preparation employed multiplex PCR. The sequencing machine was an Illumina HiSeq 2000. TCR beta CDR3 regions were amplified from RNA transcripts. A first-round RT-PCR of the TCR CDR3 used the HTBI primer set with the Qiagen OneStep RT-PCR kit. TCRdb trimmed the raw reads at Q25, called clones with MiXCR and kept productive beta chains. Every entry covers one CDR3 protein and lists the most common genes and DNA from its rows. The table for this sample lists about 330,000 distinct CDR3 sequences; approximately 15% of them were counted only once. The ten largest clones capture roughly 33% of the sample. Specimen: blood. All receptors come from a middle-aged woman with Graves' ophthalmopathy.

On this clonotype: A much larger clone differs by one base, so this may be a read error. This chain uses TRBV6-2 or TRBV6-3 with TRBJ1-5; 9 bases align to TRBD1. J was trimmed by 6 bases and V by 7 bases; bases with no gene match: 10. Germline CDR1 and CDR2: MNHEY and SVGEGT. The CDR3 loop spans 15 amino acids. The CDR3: CASKTDRGFSQPQHF. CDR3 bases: TGTGCCAGCAAGACGGACAGGGGATTTAGTCAGCCCCAGCATTTT.

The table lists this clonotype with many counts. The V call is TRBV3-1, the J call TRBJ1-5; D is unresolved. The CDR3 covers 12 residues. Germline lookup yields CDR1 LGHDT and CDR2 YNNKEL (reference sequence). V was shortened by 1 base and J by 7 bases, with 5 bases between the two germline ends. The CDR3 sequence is CASSQVGQPQHF. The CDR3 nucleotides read TGTGCCAGCAGCCAAGTGGGCCAGCCCCAGCATTTT.

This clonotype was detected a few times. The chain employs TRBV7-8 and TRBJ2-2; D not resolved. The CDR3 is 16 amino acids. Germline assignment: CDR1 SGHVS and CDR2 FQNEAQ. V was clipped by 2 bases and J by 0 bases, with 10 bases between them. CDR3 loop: CASSLYHNSNTGELFF. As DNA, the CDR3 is TGTGCCAGCAGCTTATACCACAATTCGAACACCGGGGAGCTGTTTTTT.

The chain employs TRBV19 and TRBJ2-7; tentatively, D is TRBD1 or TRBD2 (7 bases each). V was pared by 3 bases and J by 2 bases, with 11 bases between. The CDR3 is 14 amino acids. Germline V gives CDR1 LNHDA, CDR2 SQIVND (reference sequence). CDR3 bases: TGTGCCAGTAGTATCCAGGGGGGGCCCTACGAGCAGTACTTC. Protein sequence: CASSIQGGPYEQYF.

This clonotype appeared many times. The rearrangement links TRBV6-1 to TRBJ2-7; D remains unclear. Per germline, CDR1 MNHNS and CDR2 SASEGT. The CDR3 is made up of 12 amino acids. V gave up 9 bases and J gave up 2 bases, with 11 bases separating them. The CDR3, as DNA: TGTGCCAGTCGGACGGATACCTACGAGCAGTACTTC. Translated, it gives CASRTDTYEQYF.

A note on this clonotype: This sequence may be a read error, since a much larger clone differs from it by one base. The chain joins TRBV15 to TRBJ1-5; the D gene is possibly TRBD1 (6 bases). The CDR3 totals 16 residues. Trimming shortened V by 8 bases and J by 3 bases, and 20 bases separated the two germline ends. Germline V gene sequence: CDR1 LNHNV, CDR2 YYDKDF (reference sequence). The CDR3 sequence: CATRPAGDPHNQPQHF. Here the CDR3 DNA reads TGTGCCACCCGACCTGCAGGGGATCCCCACAATCAGCCCCAGCATTTT. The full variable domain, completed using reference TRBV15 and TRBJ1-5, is DAMVIQNPRYQVTQFGKPVTLSCSQTLNHNVMYWYQQKSSQAPKLLFHYYDKDFNNEADTPDNFQSRRPNTSFCFLDIRSPGLGDTAMYLCATRPAGDPHNQPQHFGDGTRLSIL.

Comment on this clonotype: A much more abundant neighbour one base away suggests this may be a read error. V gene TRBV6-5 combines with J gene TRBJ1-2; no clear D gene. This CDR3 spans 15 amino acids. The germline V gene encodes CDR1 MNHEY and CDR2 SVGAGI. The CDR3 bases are TGTGCCAGCGGTTACGAGGGCGGGGCTAACTATGGCTACACCTTC. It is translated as CASGYEGGANYGYTF.

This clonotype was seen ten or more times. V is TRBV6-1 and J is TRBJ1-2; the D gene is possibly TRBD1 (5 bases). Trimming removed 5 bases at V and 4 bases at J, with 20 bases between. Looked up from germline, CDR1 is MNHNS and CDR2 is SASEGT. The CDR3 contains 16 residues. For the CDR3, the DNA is TGTGCCAGCAGTCCCACGGTCGGGGGTGTAACCTATGGCTACACCTTC. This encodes CASSPTVGGVTYGYTF.

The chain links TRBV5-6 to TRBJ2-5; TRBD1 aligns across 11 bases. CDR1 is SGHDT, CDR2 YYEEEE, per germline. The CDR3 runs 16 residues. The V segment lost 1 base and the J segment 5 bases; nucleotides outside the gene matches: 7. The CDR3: CASSLFGQGAAETQYF. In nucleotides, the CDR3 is TGTGCCAGCAGCTTGTTTGGACAGGGGGCAGCGGAGACCCAGTACTTC.

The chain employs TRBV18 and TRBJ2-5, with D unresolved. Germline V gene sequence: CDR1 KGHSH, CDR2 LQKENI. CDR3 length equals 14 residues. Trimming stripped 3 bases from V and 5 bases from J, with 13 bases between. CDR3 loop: CASSPLEAEETQYF. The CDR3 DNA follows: TGTGCCAGCTCACCCTTAGAGGCTGAGGAGACCCAGTACTTC.

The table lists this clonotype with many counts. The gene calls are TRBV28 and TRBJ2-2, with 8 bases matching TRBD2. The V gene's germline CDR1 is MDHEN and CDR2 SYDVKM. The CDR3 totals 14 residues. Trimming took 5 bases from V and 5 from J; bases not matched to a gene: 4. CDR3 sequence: CASSALAGTGELFF. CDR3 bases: TGTGCCAGCAGTGCCCTAGCGGGTACCGGGGAGCTGTTTTTT.

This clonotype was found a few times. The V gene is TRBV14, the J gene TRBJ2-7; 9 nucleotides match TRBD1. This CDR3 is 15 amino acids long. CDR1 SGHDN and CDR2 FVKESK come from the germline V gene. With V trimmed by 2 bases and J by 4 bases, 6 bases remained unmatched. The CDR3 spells CASSQLRQGGYEQYF. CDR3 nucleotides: TGTGCCAGCAGCCAACTAAGACAGGGGGGATACGAGCAGTACTTC.

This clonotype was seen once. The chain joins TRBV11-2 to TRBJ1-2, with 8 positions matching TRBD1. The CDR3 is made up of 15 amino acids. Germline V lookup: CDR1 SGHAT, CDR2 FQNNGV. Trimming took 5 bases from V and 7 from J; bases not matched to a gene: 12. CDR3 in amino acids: CASSPWSGGTGGYTF. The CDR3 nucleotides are TGTGCCAGCAGCCCCTGGTCAGGGGGCACTGGTGGCTACACCTTC.

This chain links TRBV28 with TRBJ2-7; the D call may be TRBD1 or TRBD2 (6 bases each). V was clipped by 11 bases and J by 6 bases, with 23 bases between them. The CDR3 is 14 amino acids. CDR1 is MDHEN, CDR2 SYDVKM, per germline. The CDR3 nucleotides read TGTGCCCGCACCCGGTGGGGGGACAATATCGAGCAGTACTTC. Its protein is CARTRWGDNIEQYF.

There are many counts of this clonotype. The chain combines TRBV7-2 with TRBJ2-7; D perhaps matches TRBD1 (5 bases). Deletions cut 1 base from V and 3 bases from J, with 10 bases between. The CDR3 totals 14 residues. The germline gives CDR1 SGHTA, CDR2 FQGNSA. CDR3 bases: TGTGCCAGCAGCTTAGTACAGGCGAGCTACGAGCAGTACTTC. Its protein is CASSLVQASYEQYF.

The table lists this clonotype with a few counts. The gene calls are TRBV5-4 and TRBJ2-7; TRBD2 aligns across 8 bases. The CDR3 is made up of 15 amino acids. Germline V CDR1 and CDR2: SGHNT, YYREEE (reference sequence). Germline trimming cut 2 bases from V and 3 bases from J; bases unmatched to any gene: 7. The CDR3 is CASSFGSGSSYEQYF. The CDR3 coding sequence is TGTGCCAGCAGCTTTGGAAGCGGGAGTAGCTACGAGCAGTACTTC. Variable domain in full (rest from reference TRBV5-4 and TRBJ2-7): ETGVTQSPTHLIKTRGQQVTLRCSSQSGHNTVSWYQQALGQGPQFIFQYYREEENGRGNFPPRFSGLQFPNYSSELNVNALELDDSALYLCASSFGSGSSYEQYFGPGTRLTVT.

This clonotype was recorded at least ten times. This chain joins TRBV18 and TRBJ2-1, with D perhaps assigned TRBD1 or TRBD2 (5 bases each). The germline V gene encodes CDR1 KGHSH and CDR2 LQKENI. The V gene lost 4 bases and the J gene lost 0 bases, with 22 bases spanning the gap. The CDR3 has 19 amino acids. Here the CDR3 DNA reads TGTGCCAGCTCACACCTAGATAGAAGGGACGTTAGCTCCTACAATGAGCAGTTCTTC. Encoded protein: CASSHLDRRDVSSYNEQFF. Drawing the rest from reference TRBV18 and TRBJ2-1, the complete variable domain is NAGVMQNPRHLVRRRGQEARLRCSPMKGHSHVYWYRQLPEEGLKFMVYLQKENIIDESGMPKERFSAEFPKEGPSILRIQQVVRGDSAAYFCASSHLDRRDVSSYNEQFFGPGTRLTVL.

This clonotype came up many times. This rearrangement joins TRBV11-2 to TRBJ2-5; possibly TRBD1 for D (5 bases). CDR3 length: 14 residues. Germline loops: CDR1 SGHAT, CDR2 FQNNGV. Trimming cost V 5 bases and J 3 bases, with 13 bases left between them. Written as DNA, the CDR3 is TGTGCCAGCAGCCCGGCAGACAGAGAAGAGACCCAGTACTTC. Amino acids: CASSPADREETQYF. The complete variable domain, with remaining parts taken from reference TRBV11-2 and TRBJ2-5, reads EAGVAQSPRYKIIEKRQSVAFWCNPISGHATLYWYQQILGQGPKLLIQFQNNGVVDDSQLPKDRFSAERLKGVDSTLKIQPAKLEDSAVYLCASSPADREETQYFGPGTRLLVL.

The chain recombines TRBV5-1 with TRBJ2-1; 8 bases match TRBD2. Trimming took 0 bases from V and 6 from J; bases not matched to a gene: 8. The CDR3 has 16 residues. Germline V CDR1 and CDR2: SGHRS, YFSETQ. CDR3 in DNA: TGCGCCAGCAGCTTGGAACGTCGGGGGGGGCCCAATGAGCAGTTCTTC. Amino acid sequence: CASSLERRGGPNEQFF.

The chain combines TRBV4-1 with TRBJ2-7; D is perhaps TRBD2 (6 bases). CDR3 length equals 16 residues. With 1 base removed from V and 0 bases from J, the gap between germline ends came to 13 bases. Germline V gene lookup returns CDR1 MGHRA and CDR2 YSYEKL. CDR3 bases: TGCGCCAGCAGCCAAGGGCCGGGACTGAGCTCCTACGAGCAGTACTTC. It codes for CASSQGPGLSSYEQYF.

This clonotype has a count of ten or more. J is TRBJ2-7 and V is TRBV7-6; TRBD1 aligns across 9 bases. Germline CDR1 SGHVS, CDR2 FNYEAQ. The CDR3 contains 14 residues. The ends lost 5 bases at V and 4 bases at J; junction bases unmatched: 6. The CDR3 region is CASSHMGQGYEQYF. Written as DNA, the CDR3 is TGTGCCAGCAGCCATATGGGACAGGGATACGAGCAGTACTTC. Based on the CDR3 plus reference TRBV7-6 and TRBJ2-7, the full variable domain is GAGVSQSPRYKVTKRGQDVALRCDPISGHVSLYWYRQALGQGPEFLTYFNYEAQQDKSGLPNDRFSAERPEGSISTLTIQRTEQRDSAMYRCASSHMGQGYEQYFGPGTRLTVT.

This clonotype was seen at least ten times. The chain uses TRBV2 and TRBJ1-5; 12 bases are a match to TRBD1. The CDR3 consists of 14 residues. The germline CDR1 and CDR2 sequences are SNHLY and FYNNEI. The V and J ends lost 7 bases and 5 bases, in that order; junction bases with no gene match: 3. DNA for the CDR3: TGTGCCAGCACCGGGACAGGGGGCCATCAGCCCCAGCATTTT. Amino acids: CASTGTGGHQPQHF.

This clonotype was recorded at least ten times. The CDR3 sequence is CASSLVPSRNQPQHF. The CDR3 DNA sequence: TGTGCCAGCAGTTTGGTCCCCTCACGAAATCAGCCCCAGCATTTT. The chain uses TRBV12-3 or TRBV12-4 and TRBJ1-5; D is undetermined. Trimming removed 3 bases at V and 4 bases at J, with 13 bases between. The CDR3 has 15 residues.

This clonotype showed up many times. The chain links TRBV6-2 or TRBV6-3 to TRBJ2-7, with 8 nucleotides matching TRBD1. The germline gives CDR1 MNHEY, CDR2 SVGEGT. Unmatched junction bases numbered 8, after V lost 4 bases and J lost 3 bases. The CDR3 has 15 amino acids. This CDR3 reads CASSFTGTGHYEQYF. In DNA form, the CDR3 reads TGTGCCAGCAGTTTCACCGGGACAGGCCACTACGAGCAGTACTTC.

The CDR3 sequence: CASSQGPGGNQPQHF. As DNA, the CDR3 is TGCGCCAGCAGCCAAGGTCCAGGTGGAAATCAGCCCCAGCATTTT. The chain is built from TRBV4-1 and TRBJ1-5; D is unclear. The germline gives CDR1 MGHRA, CDR2 YSYEKL. The V gene lost 1 base and the J gene lost 4 bases, with 11 bases spanning the gap. This CDR3 spans 15 amino acids.

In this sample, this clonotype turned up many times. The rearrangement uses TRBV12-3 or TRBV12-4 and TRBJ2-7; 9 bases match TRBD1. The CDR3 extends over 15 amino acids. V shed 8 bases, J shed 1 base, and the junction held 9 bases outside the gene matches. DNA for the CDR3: TGTGCCAGCGGCCGGGGGACAGGGATTTCCTACGAGCAGTACTTC. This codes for CASGRGTGISYEQYF.

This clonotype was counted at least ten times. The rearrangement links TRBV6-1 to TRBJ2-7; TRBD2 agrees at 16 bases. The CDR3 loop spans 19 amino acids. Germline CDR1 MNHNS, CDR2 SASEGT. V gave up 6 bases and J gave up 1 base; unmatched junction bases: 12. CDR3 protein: CASSQTRGTSGRGSYEQYF. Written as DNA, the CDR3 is TGTGCCAGCAGCCAAACTCGCGGGACTAGCGGGAGGGGGTCCTACGAGCAGTACTTC.

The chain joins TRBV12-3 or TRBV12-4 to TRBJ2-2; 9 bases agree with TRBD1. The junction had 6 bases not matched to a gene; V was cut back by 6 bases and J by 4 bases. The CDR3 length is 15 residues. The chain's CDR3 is CASSADRGLTGELFF. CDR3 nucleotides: TGTGCCAGCAGCGCGGACAGGGGCCTCACCGGGGAGCTGTTTTTT.

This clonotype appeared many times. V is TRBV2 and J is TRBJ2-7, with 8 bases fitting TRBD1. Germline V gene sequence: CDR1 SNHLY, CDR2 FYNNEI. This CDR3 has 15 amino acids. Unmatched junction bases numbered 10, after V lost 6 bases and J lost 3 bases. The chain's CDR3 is CASRDSGQVGYEQYF. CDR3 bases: TGTGCCAGCAGAGACTCGGGACAGGTCGGCTACGAGCAGTACTTC. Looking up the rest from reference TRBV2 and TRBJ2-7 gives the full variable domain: EPEVTQTPSHQVTQMGQEVILRCVPISNHLYFYWYRQILGQKVEFLVSFYNNEISEKSEIFDDQFSVERPDGSNFTLKIRSTKLEDSAMYFCASRDSGQVGYEQYFGPGTRLTVT.